Listed below are T cell receptor beta chains from one sample, sequenced in a study of CXCR3-negative and CXCR3-positive naive CD8 T cells. TCRdb re-called the 5' RACE reads, yielding one record per CDR3 amino acid sequence without DNA. In all, the sample yields 6,000 to 7,500 distinct CDR3 sequences. Sequencing input: naive CXCR3- CD8+ T cells from blood. The receptors come from a human donor in good health. Some clones in this sample may be carry-over from other donors' samples. Both conserved end residues are part of each CDR3. Only part of the rows carry a size: once, few, many, or a class if the clone is expanded.

clone_size j_call v_call cdr3_aa
NA TRBJ2-1 TRBV4-1 CATSGKGANEQFF
NA TRBJ1-2 TRBV13 CASSLGPTIENYGYTF
medium-sized TRBJ1-2 TRBV29-1 CSVESGRSAGYTF
medium-sized TRBJ2-7 TRBV5-1 CASSLDRDTYEQYF
NA TRBJ2-1 TRBV20-1 CSARDGDRGPNEQFF
medium-sized TRBJ2-3 TRBV12-3/TRBV12-4 CASSLGPTDTQYF
medium-sized TRBJ2-5 TRBV5-1 CASSIGTGSQETQYF
medium-sized TRBJ2-1 TRBV5-5 CASSTMGLAPPYNEQFF
NA TRBJ2-5 TRBV5-1 CASGGRAEEETQYF
NA TRBJ2-7 TRBV14 CASSQREGNEQYF
NA TRBJ2-1 TRBV7-3 CASSPSGTSYNEQFF
NA TRBJ2-7 TRBV5-6 CASESGDLYEQYF
NA TRBJ2-1 TRBV7-9 CASSPGTFSYNEQFF
medium-sized TRBJ2-7 TRBV10-3 CAISGDYTYEQYF
NA TRBJ2-7 TRBV6-6 CASSYGQRDPTGYEYEQYF
medium-sized TRBJ2-2 TRBV20-1 CSASGRSNTGELFF
NA TRBJ2-5 TRBV2 CASSESVGPAETQYF
NA TRBJ2-3 TRBV29-1 CSVTGTPHTDTQYF
medium-sized TRBJ2-7 TRBV29-1 CSVEQGAVEQYF
medium-sized TRBJ2-5 TRBV12-3/TRBV12-4 CASSLSGQGPPTQYF
NA TRBJ2-3 TRBV7-3 CASSSGIAGTDTQYF
NA TRBJ2-1 TRBV10-1 CAPTGQRARNEQFF
medium-sized TRBJ2-7 TRBV29-1 CSATGGGEQYF
medium-sized TRBJ2-3 TRBV5-5 CASSFIGTLTDTQYF
NA TRBJ1-2 TRBV29-1 CSVAEGANYGYTF
NA TRBJ2-7 TRBV10-3 CAISDVDSKRYYEQYF
NA TRBJ2-5 TRBV7-6 CASRATSGGFSETQYF